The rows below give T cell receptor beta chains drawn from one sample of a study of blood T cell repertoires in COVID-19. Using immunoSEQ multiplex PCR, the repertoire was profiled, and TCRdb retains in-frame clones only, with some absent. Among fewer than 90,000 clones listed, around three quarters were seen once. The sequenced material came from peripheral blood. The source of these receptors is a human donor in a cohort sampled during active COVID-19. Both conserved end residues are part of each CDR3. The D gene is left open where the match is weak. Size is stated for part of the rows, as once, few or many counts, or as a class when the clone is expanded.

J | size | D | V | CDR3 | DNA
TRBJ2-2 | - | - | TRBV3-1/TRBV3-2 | CASQNTGELFF | TGTGCCAGCCAGAACACCGGGGAGCTGTTTTTT
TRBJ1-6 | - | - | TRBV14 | CASSHEARASPLHF | TGTGCCAGCAGCCACGAGGCCAGGGCTTCACCCCTCCACTTT
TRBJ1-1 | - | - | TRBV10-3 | CAISEVGDSFDTEAFF | TGTGCCATCAGTGAGGTCGGGGATAGTTTCGACACTGAAGCTTTCTTT
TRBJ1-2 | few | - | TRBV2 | CASSDSPLLRSGGYTF | TGTGCCAGCAGTGACAGTCCCTTACTCCGGAGCGGAGGCTACACCTTC
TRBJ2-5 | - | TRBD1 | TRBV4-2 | CASSQPDRAKETQYF | TGTGCCAGCAGCCAACCAGACAGGGCTAAAGAGACCCAGTACTTC
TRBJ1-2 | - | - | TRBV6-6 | CASRTVNTNYGYTF | TGTGCCAGCAGAACAGTGAACACTAACTATGGCTACACCTTC
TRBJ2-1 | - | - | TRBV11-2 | CASSFSSGVTYNEQFF | TGTGCCAGCAGCTTCTCCAGCGGAGTTACCTACAATGAGCAGTTCTTC
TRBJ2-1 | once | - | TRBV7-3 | CASTFGGPYNEQFF | TGTGCCAGCACTTTCGGGGGACCCTACAATGAGCAGTTCTTC
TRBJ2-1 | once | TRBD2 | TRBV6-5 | CASSPAGVKNEQFF | TGTGCCAGCAGTCCAGCGGGAGTTAAAAATGAGCAGTTCTTC
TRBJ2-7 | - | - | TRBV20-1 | CSARGPYEQYF | TGCAGTGCTAGAGGGCCTTACGAGCAGTACTTC
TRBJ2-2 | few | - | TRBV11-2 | CASSASTTGGELFF | TGTGCCAGCAGCGCCTCGACGACAGGCGGGGAGCTGTTTTTT
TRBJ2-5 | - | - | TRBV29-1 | CSAHEETQYF | TGCAGCGCACACGAAGAGACCCAGTACTTC
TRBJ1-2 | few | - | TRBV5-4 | CASSPSGNYGYTF | TGTGCCAGCAGCCCATCAGGGAACTATGGCTACACCTTC
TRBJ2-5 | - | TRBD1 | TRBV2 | CASRWDSQETQYF | TGTGCCAGCAGATGGGACAGTCAAGAGACCCAGTACTTC
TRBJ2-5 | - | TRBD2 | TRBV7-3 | CASSLMVAGGGETQYF | TGTGCCAGCAGCTTAATGGTAGCGGGAGGGGGTGAGACCCAGTACTTC
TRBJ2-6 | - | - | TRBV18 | CASSPGTSGANVLTF | TGTGCCAGCTCACCCGGGACATCTGGGGCCAACGTCCTGACTTTC
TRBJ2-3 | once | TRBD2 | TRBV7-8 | CASSLGGSSGSSSTDTQYF | TGTGCCAGCAGCTTAGGGGGTTCTAGCGGGAGCTCTAGCACAGATACGCAGTATTTT
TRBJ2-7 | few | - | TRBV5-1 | CASTPQWRDEQYF | TGCGCCAGCACACCTCAGTGGCGGGACGAGCAGTACTTC
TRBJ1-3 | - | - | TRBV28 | CASSPKSSSIYF | TGTGCCAGCAGTCCTAAGTCGTCGTCCATATATTTT
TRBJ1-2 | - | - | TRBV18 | CASSPLVWGLDYGYTF | TGTGCCAGCTCACCCCTGGTGTGGGGGCTTGACTATGGCTACACCTTC
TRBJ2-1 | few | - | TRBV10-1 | CARHADPRGEDNEQFF | TGCGCCAGGCACGCGGACCCCCGGGGAGAGGACAATGAGCAGTTCTTC
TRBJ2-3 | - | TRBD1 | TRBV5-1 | CASSPGQLGDTQYF | TGCGCCAGCAGCCCGGGACAGCTTGGAGATACGCAGTATTTT
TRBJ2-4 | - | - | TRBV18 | CASSPPRVRIQYF | TGTGCCAGCTCACCACCGAGGGTCAGGATTCAGTACTTC
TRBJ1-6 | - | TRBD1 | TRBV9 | CASSVGQGENSPLHF | TGTGCCAGCAGCGTAGGCCAGGGGGAAAATTCACCCCTCCACTTT
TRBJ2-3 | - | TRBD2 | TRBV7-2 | CASSFQPGLAGTDTQYF | TGTGCCAGCAGCTTCCAGCCGGGACTAGCGGGCACAGATACGCAGTATTTT
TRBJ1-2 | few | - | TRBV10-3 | CAIENEIDGYTF | TGTGCCATCGAGAACGAAATAGATGGCTACACCTTC
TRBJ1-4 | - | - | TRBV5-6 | CASSLGRGTNEKLFF | TGTGCCAGCAGCTTGGGGAGGGGTACTAATGAAAAACTGTTTTTT
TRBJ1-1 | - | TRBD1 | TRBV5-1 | CASSPGTVNTEAFF | TGCGCCAGCAGCCCAGGGACAGTTAACACTGAAGCTTTCTTT
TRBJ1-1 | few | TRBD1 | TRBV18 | CASSTGGDTEAFF | TGTGCCAGCTCAACAGGGGGGGACACTGAAGCTTTCTTT
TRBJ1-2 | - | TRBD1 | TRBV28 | CASSSPGTGAHYGYTF | TGTGCCAGCAGTTCCCCCGGGACAGGGGCCCACTATGGCTACACCTTC
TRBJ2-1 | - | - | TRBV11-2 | CASRSEAAYNEQFF | TGTGCCAGCCGTTCCGAGGCGGCCTACAATGAGCAGTTCTTC
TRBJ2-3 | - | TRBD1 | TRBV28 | CASSLTRTGGLTSTDTQYF | TGTGCCAGCAGTCTTACCCGGACAGGGGGCTTAACTAGCACAGATACGCAGTATTTT
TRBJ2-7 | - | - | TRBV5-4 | CASSFSESLREQYF | TGTGCCAGCAGCTTTAGCGAGTCCTTGAGGGAGCAGTACTTC
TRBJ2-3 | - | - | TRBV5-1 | CASSLAGGRTDTQYF | TGCGCCAGCAGCTTGGCCGGGGGGCGCACAGATACGCAGTATTTT
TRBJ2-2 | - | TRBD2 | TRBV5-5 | CASSLTDSGANTGELFF | TGTGCCAGCAGCTTGACCGATAGCGGGGCGAACACCGGGGAGCTGTTTTTT
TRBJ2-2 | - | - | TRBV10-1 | CASRTGMLNTGELFF | TGCGCCAGCAGAACAGGGATGCTTAACACCGGGGAGCTGTTTTTT
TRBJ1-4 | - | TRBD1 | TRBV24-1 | CATSDGGRGRGEKLFF | TGTGCCACCAGTGATGGGGGCAGGGGGCGAGGTGAAAAACTGTTTTTT
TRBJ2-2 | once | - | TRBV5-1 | CASSMTVANTGELFF | TGCGCCAGCAGCATGACAGTCGCGAACACCGGGGAGCTGTTTTTT
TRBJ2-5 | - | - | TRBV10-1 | CASSDPSRGETQYF | TGCGCCAGCAGTGACCCGAGTAGGGGTGAGACCCAGTACTTC
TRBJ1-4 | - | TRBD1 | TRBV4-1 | CASSQSGTGFEKLFF | TGCGCCAGCAGCCAATCCGGGACAGGGTTTGAAAAACTGTTTTTT
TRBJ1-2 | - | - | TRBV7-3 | CGRNLWESYGYTF | TGTGGCAGGAACTTATGGGAGAGCTATGGCTACACCTTC
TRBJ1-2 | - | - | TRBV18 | CASSLQGGANYGYTF | TGTGCCAGCTCTCTTCAGGGAGGCGCGAACTATGGCTACACCTTC
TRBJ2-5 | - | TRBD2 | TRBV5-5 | CASSLGVAGGRRETQYF | TGTGCCAGCAGCTTGGGGGTAGCGGGAGGGCGCCGAGAGACCCAGTACTTC
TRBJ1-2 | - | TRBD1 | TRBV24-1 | CATRGTGDYGYTF | TGTGCCACCAGGGGGACAGGAGACTATGGCTACACCTTC
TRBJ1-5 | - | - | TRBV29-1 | CSVGGIGLGQPQHF | TGCAGCGTTGGGGGCATCGGGTTGGGGCAGCCCCAGCATTTT
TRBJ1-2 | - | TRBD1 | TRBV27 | CASSGQGYGYTF | TGTGCCAGCAGTGGACAGGGCTATGGCTACACCTTC
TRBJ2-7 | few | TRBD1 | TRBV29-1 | CSVEGQGAGEQYF | TGCAGCGTTGAGGGACAGGGGGCCGGCGAGCAGTACTTC
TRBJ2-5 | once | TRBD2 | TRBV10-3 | CAISEPGGMGTQYF | TGTGCCATCAGTGAGCCGGGGGGGATGGGGACCCAGTACTTC
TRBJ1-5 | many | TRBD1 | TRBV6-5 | CASSPRSGGNQPQHF | TGTGCCAGCAGTCCTCGCTCAGGGGGAAATCAGCCCCAGCATTTT
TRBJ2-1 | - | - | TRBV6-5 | CASSRNSRREQFF | TGTGCCAGCAGCCGAAATAGCCGGCGTGAGCAGTTCTTC
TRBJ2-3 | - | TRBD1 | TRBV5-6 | CASSLARGRDTQYF | TGTGCCAGCAGCTTGGCCAGGGGGCGAGATACGCAGTATTTT
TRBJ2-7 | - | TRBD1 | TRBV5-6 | CASSSGQEFYEQYF | TGTGCCAGCAGCTCGGGACAGGAGTTCTACGAGCAGTACTTC